Below, 27 T cell receptor beta chains from the same sample are listed, as sequenced in a study of CD8+CD57+ T cells in acquired aplastic anemia. The TCR beta profiling, which covered VDJ combination and CDR3 sequence, was carried out using genomic DNA as the template. TCRdb reanalysed the reads using MiXCR and keeps one entry per CDR3 protein. The sample records approximately 270,000 distinct CDR3 sequences, roughly 50% being singletons. The specimen was sorted CD4+, CD8+, or CD8+CD57+ T cells (not recorded which) from PBMCs. These receptors came from a human donor with severe aplastic anemia or a healthy control (not recorded which).

This clonotype was seen only a few times. The CDR3 DNA follows: TGTGCCAGCAGCCAAGAGGCCCTAGCGGGAGTCGGCTACGAGCAGTACTTC. Translation: CASSQEALAGVGYEQYF. The V gene is TRBV14, the J gene TRBJ2-7; 10 nucleotides align to TRBD2. The V gene end was trimmed by 0 bases and the J gene end by 3 bases; junction bases not matched to a gene: 8. This CDR3 has 17 amino acids. Germline CDR1 and CDR2: SGHDN and FVKESK.

This clonotype was picked up a small number of times. CDR3 DNA sequence: TGTGCCAGCAGCTTAGAATACAGGACAGATACGCAGTATTTT. Residues: CASSLEYRTDTQYF. This chain uses TRBV7-8 with TRBJ2-3; weak D call: TRBD1 (5 bases). Germline CDR1 and CDR2: SGHVS and FQNEAQ. This CDR3 has 14 amino acids. Trimming stripped 1 base from V and 3 bases from J, with 8 bases between.

V and J are TRBV5-4 and TRBJ1-3; no definite D call. CDR3 size: 13 residues. Germline lookup yields CDR1 SGHNT and CDR2 YYREEE (reference sequence). V dropped 0 bases and J dropped 3 bases, with 4 bases sitting between them. The CDR3 protein is CASSLEGGNTIYF. CDR3 DNA: TGTGCCAGCAGCTTGGAGGGTGGAAACACCATATATTTT.

The rearrangement uses TRBV10-3 and TRBJ2-1, with 9 bases identical to TRBD1. J lost 8 bases, V lost 9 bases, and 8 bases had no gene match. Germline CDR1 is ENHRY and CDR2 is SYGVKD. The CDR3 is made up of 13 amino acids. This CDR3 is CAIGQGIPDEQFF. CDR3 bases: TGTGCCATAGGACAGGGGATCCCCGATGAGCAGTTCTTC.

This chain joins TRBV20-1 and TRBJ2-7; 10 nucleotides agree with TRBD2. V shed 2 bases, J shed 9 bases, and the junction held 22 bases outside the gene matches. CDR1 DFQATT and CDR2 SNEGSKA come from the germline V gene (reference sequence). This CDR3 comprises 18 residues. In DNA form, the CDR3 reads TGCAGTGCTAGACCGACCGAGCGGGGGGGGACCCAATACTGGGGGCAGTACTTC. Translating gives CSARPTERGGTQYWGQYF.

V is TRBV24-1 and J is TRBJ2-3; no firm D call. Trimming took 1 base from V and 0 from J, leaving 7 bases between them. Germline CDR1 KGHDR, CDR2 SFDVKD. The CDR3 totals 15 residues. CDR3 loop: CATSDFTVSTDTQYF. The CDR3 coding sequence is TGTGCCACCAGTGATTTTACAGTTAGCACAGATACGCAGTATTTT.

Many counts were recorded for this clonotype. This chain links TRBV7-9 with TRBJ1-2; TRBD1 is a possible D gene (6 bases). From germline, CDR1 is SEHNR and CDR2 FQNEAQ (reference sequence). The CDR3 is 15 residues long. V shed 5 bases and J shed 4 bases, with 17 bases lying between them. The CDR3 region has the DNA TGTGCCAGCAGCAAAGGACAGCTTATAATCTATGGCTACACCTTC. As protein: CASSKGQLIIYGYTF.

This chain links TRBV5-1 with TRBJ1-6; D may be TRBD1 (6 bases). The CDR3 length is 15 residues. The germline gives CDR1 SGHRS, CDR2 YFSETQ. V was pared by 3 bases and J by 7 bases, with 14 bases between. The CDR3 nucleotides read TGCGCCAGCAGCTCCGGACAGTTTCAAAATTCACCCCTCCACTTT. Its protein product is CASSSGQFQNSPLHF.

The chain's CDR3 is CATRAGGNYEQFF. In nucleotides, the CDR3 is TGTGCCACCAGGGCAGGGGGTAACTATGAGCAGTTCTTC. The chain employs TRBV24-1 and TRBJ2-1; 7 positions agree with TRBD1. V gave up 7 bases and J gave up 8 bases; unmatched junction bases: 7. CDR3 length: 13 residues. Germline CDR1 and CDR2: KGHDR and SFDVKD.

The chain is built from TRBV19 and TRBJ1-1; D perhaps matches TRBD1 (5 bases). Germline V lookup: CDR1 LNHDA, CDR2 SQIVND (reference sequence). This CDR3 spans 12 amino acids. The V end was cut by 9 bases, the J end by 7 bases, with 15 bases between. The CDR3 region is CASREGVREAFF. CDR3 DNA: TGTGCCAGCCGGGAAGGGGTTCGTGAAGCTTTCTTT. Supplemented by reference TRBV19 and TRBJ1-1, the full variable domain reads DGGITQSPKYLFRKEGQNVTLSCEQNLNHDAMYWYRQDPGQGLRLIYYSQIVNDFQKGDIAEGYSVSREKKESFPLTVTSAQKNPTAFYLCASREGVREAFFGQGTRLTVV.

The chain uses TRBV9 and TRBJ2-5; 7 positions agree with TRBD2. V lost 2 bases, J lost 1 base, and 2 bases stayed unmatched. The CDR3 length is 14 residues. Germline CDR1 and CDR2: SGDLS and YYNGEE. This CDR3 reads CASSVGGAQETQYF. For the CDR3, the DNA is TGTGCCAGCAGCGTGGGAGGGGCCCAAGAGACCCAGTACTTC.

This clonotype was counted ten times or more. V is TRBV24-1 and J is TRBJ1-3; a weak D match, TRBD1 (6 bases). V was trimmed by 6 bases and J by 0 bases, leaving 11 bases between them. CDR1 is KGHDR, CDR2 SFDVKD, per germline. This CDR3 contains 15 residues. The CDR3 here is CATSTSTGSGNTIYF. DNA of the CDR3: TGTGCCACCAGTACCTCGACAGGCTCTGGAAACACCATATATTTT.

A remark on this clonotype: Germline is not matched at one junction end, which may reflect a read error. V is TRBV6-6 and J is TRBJ2-6, with TRBD1 as a possible D gene (6 bases). The CDR3 length is 14 residues. Germline V CDR1 and CDR2: MNHNY, SVGAGI (reference sequence). CDR3 nucleotides: TGTGCCAGCAGTGGTCAGGGGAAGGTGAACACTGAAGCTTTC. It codes for CASSGQGKVNTEAF.

In DNA form, the CDR3 reads TGTGCCACCAGTGACCCGGGAAGATCGGGGGCCGATACGCAGTATTTT. The encoded protein is CATSDPGRSGADTQYF. V is TRBV24-1 and J is TRBJ2-3, with D possibly being TRBD1 or TRBD2 (6 bases each). The CDR3 contains 16 residues. Trimming took off 4 bases at V and 6 bases at J, with 19 bases between the two ends. CDR1 and CDR2 from the germline V gene are KGHDR and SFDVKD.

The rearrangement links TRBV7-9 to TRBJ2-7; D gene ambiguous. The CDR3 is made up of 12 amino acids. Deletions cut 4 bases from V and 5 bases from J, with 9 bases between. CDR1 SEHNR and CDR2 FQNEAQ come from the germline V gene (reference sequence). The CDR3 DNA is TGTGCCAGCAGCTCCCCCCGGGACGAGCAGTACTTC. It translates to CASSSPRDEQYF.

This clonotype has a handful of counts. This chain links TRBV29-1 with TRBJ1-5; D is possibly TRBD1 (5 bases). The CDR3 loop spans 12 amino acids. V was shortened by 4 bases and J by 3 bases, with 7 bases between the two germline ends. Germline V CDR1 and CDR2: SQVTM, ANQGSEA. Written as DNA, the CDR3 is TGCAGCGTTGTGGGGGACAATCAGCCCCAGCATTTT. Protein sequence: CSVVGDNQPQHF. Supplemented by reference TRBV29-1 and TRBJ1-5, the full variable domain reads SAVISQKPSRDICQRGTSLTIQCQVDSQVTMMFWYRQQPGQSLTLIATANQGSEATYESGFVIDKFPISRPNLTFSTLTVSNMSPEDSSIYLCSVVGDNQPQHFGDGTRLSIL.

For this clonotype: A junction boundary mismatches the germline segment, possibly from a read error. The V and J genes are TRBV25-1 and TRBJ1-6; unclear D gene. The CDR3 consists of 17 residues. Germline V gene data show CDR1 as MGHDK and CDR2 as SYGVNS. For the CDR3, the DNA is TGTGCCAGCAGTGAAGGTATCGGGTGCTCCTATAATTCACCCTTCCACTTT. Translation gives CASSEGIGCSYNSPFHF.

This clonotype was counted ten times or more. The rearrangement uses TRBV5-1 and TRBJ1-1, with 9 bases aligning to TRBD1. The germline V gene has CDR1 SGHRS and CDR2 YFSETQ. The CDR3 length is 16 residues. V shed 4 bases and J 8 bases; nucleotides not matched to a gene: 15. CDR3 coding DNA: TGCGCCAGCAGCGTGGGGGGGACAGGGAGTTTCCTCGAAGCTTTCTTT. This encodes CASSVGGTGSFLEAFF.

The chain uses TRBV7-3 and TRBJ2-1; TRBD1 is a possible D gene (5 bases). CDR1 and CDR2 (germline): SGHTA, FQGTGA. Trimming removed 2 bases from V and 6 bases from J, with 11 bases in between. The CDR3 length is 14 residues. The CDR3 region is CASSLEQAANEQFF. The CDR3 DNA is TGTGCCAGCAGCTTAGAACAGGCTGCCAATGAGCAGTTCTTC. Full variable domain (rest looked up from reference TRBV7-3 and TRBJ2-1): GAGVSQTPSNKVTEKGKYVELRCDPISGHTALYWYRQSLGQGPEFLIYFQGTGAADDSGLPNDRFFAVRPEGSVSTLKIQRTERGDSAVYLCASSLEQAANEQFFGPGTRLTVL.

The chain joins TRBV15 to TRBJ1-6; D unresolved. The ends were cut back, 5 bases at V and 5 bases at J, with 10 bases in the middle. This CDR3 is 14 amino acids long. CDR1 and CDR2 (germline): LNHNV, YYDKDF (reference sequence). The CDR3 here is CATSVNPNNSPLHF. CDR3 nucleotides: TGTGCCACCAGCGTTAACCCCAATAATTCACCCCTCCACTTT.

This clonotype was seen a handful of times. V gene TRBV28 combines with J gene TRBJ2-3, with TRBD2 matching over 7 bases. Germline CDR1 MDHEN, CDR2 SYDVKM. The CDR3 is made up of 14 amino acids. The trim removed 9 bases at V and 0 bases at J, leaving 6 bases unmatched. CDR3 loop: CASRLALSTDTQYF. The CDR3 DNA reads as TGTGCCAGTCGACTAGCCCTAAGCACAGATACGCAGTATTTT. Using reference TRBV28 and TRBJ2-3 for the parts outside the CDR3, the full variable domain is DVKVTQSSRYLVKRTGEKVFLECVQDMDHENMFWYRQDPGLGLRLIYFSYDVKMKEKGDIPEGYSVSREKKERFSLILESASTNQTSMYLCASRLALSTDTQYFGPGTRLTVL.

This clonotype came up a few times. The rearrangement joins TRBV20-1 to TRBJ2-7, with D possibly matching TRBD1 (7 bases). This CDR3 is 14 amino acids long. The germline V and J ends were trimmed by 3 bases and 3 bases, with 15 bases remaining between them. The germline gives CDR1 DFQATT, CDR2 SNEGSKA (reference sequence). This chain's CDR3 is CSARGGQTDYEQYF. CDR3 DNA: TGCAGTGCTAGGGGGGGACAGACTGACTACGAGCAGTACTTC.

The V gene is TRBV5-4, the J gene TRBJ2-7, with 12 nucleotides matching TRBD2. The CDR3 extends over 18 amino acids. V dropped 0 bases and J dropped 0; count of bases not matched to a gene: 7. From germline, CDR1 is SGHNT and CDR2 YYREEE (reference sequence). CDR3 DNA: TGTGCCAGCAGCTTGGCAGCCACGGGACTAGCGGGCTCCTACGAGCAGTACTTC. It translates to CASSLAATGLAGSYEQYF.

V gene TRBV2 combines with J gene TRBJ1-6; D remains unclear. The germline V and J ends were trimmed by 0 bases and 7 bases, with 13 bases remaining between them. Germline V lookup: CDR1 SNHLY, CDR2 FYNNEI. This CDR3 is 16 amino acids long. CDR3 in amino acids: CASSEAGGRQNSPLHF. DNA for the CDR3: TGTGCCAGCAGTGAAGCAGGAGGGCGCCAGAATTCACCCCTCCACTTT.

Comment on this clonotype: This may be a read error: a much more frequent sequence differs by one nucleotide. The V call is TRBV12-3 or TRBV12-4, the J call TRBJ2-1, with 9 positions matching TRBD2. The V segment lost 4 bases and the J segment 4 bases; nucleotides outside the gene matches: 5. The CDR3 is made up of 15 amino acids. In DNA, the CDR3 is TGTGCCAGCAGTTATAATGCGGGGGGGTACAATGAGCAGTTCTTC. Amino acids: CASSYNAGGYNEQFF.

This clonotype was seen a handful of times. The CDR3 DNA reads as TGTGCCAGCACTCCCGGGACCACGGGAGGGGAGCAGTACTTC. It translates to CASTPGTTGGEQYF. The J gene is TRBJ2-7, the V gene TRBV7-9, with 8 nucleotides matching TRBD2. The ends lost 7 bases at V and 7 bases at J; junction bases unmatched: 12. The CDR3 covers 14 residues. The germline V gene encodes CDR1 SEHNR and CDR2 FQNEAQ (reference sequence).

This clonotype showed up just a few times. The genes are TRBV20-1 and TRBJ2-1; 8 nucleotides line up with TRBD1. This CDR3 has 10 amino acids. The junction had 3 bases not matched to a gene; V was cut back by 5 bases and J by 12 bases. The germline gives CDR1 DFQATT, CDR2 SNEGSKA (reference sequence). The CDR3 here is CSAPGTGQFF. CDR3 coding DNA: TGCAGTGCTCCCGGGACAGGGCAGTTCTTC.